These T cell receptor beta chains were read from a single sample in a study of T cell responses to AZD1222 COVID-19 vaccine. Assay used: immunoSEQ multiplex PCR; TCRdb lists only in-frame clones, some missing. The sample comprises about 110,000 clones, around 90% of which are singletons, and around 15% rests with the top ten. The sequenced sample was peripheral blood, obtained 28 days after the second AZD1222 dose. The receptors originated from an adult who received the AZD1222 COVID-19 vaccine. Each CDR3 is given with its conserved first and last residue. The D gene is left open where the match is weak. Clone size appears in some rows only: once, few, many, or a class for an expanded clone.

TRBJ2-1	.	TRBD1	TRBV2	CASSRTGGRNEQFF	TGTGCCAGCAGTCGGACAGGGGGCCGTAATGAGCAGTTCTTC
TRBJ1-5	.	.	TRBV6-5	CASRVDSNQPQHF	TGTGCCAGCAGGGTAGACAGCAATCAGCCCCAGCATTTT
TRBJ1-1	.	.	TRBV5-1	CASSLGQRNTEAFF	TGCGCCAGCAGCTTGGGACAGAGGAACACTGAAGCTTTCTTT
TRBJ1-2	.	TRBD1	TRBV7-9	CASRETGGGYGYTF	TGTGCCAGCAGGGAGACAGGGGGCGGGTATGGCTACACCTTC
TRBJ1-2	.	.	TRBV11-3	CASSWTRQAGGYTF	TGTGCCAGCAGCTGGACTCGACAGGCGGGAGGCTACACCTTC
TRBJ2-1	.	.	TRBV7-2	CASSLVSFGGNEQFF	TGTGCCAGCAGCTTAGTTTCATTCGGGGGCAATGAGCAGTTCTTC
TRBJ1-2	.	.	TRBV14	CASSQDPVSDNYGYTF	TGTGCCAGCAGCCAAGATCCGGTTTCGGATAACTATGGCTACACCTTC
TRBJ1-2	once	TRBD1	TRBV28	CASSSSGTGDSDYGYTF	TGTGCCAGCAGTTCCTCCGGGACAGGGGACTCCGACTATGGCTACACCTTC
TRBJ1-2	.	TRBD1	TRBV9	CASSVSGTDIYGYTF	TGTGCCAGCAGCGTCTCGGGGACAGACATCTATGGCTACACCTTC
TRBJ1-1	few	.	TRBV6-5	CASSRQTGGTEAFF	TGTGCCAGCAGCAGACAGACAGGCGGCACTGAAGCTTTCTTT
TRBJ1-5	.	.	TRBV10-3	CAISDEGNSNQPQHF	TGTGCCATCAGTGACGAGGGAAATAGCAATCAGCCCCAGCATTTT
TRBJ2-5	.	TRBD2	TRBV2	CASRTQGSGRLQETQYF	TGTGCCAGCAGGACCCAGGGGAGCGGGAGGCTCCAAGAGACCCAGTACTTC
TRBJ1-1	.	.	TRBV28	CASSLDIKAFF	TGTGCCAGCAGCCTTGACATAAAAGCTTTCTTT
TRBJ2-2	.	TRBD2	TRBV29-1	CSVGEGLANTGELFF	TGCAGCGTGGGGGAGGGACTAGCCAACACCGGGGAGCTGTTTTTT
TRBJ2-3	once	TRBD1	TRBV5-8	CASKTGPPTDTQYF	TGTGCCAGCAAGACAGGGCCCCCGACAGATACGCAGTATTTT
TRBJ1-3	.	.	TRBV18	CASSPRPQDVENF	TGTGCCAGCTCACCCCGGCCTCAGGACGTCGAGAATTTT
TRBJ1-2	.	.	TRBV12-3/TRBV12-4	CASSPGYGYTF	TGTGCCAGCAGTCCGGGGTATGGCTACACCTTC
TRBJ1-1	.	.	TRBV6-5	CASTLGRGRDTEAFF	TGTGCCAGCACCTTAGGCAGGGGAAGGGACACTGAAGCTTTCTTT
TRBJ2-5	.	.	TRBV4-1	CASSQVSTRRDETQYF	TGCGCCAGCAGCCAAGTATCAACCCGGAGAGATGAGACCCAGTACTTC
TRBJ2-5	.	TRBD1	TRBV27	CASSYGLGTVGKETQYF	TGTGCCAGCAGTTACGGGTTGGGGACAGTTGGAAAAGAGACCCAGTACTTC
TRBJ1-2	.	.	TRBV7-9	CASSLELELGYGYTF	TGTGCCAGCAGCTTAGAATTAGAGCTGGGCTATGGCTACACCTTC
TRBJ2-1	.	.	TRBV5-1	CASSLQVDYNEQFF	TGCGCCAGCAGCTTACAGGTGGACTACAATGAGCAGTTCTTC
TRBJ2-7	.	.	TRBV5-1	CASSLRDPNYEQYF	TGCGCCAGCAGCTTGAGGGACCCCAACTACGAGCAGTACTTC
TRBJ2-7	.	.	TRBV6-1	CASSERPGQYF	TGTGCCAGCAGTGAGAGACCGGGGCAGTACTTC
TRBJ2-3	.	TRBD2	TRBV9	CASSVVAGGPTDTQYF	TGTGCCAGCAGCGTAGTAGCGGGAGGGCCGACAGATACGCAGTATTTT
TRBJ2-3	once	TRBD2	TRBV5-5	CASSFELAGATDTQYF	TGTGCCAGCAGCTTCGAACTAGCGGGGGCCACAGATACGCAGTATTTT